The entry that follows covers one T cell receptor beta chain sequence. The target of this receptor is not known. No much larger clone is present one base from it, and per-base qualities are unavailable. The data are from a study of blood T cells in healthy people across ages (dated by TCRdb to the mid-2010s). As for the study more broadly: Template switching captured roughly one uniquely barcoded TCR beta cDNA molecule per two T cells in model experiments. The study measured age-related changes in TCR beta repertoire diversity using deep sequencing normalized with unique cDNA molecular identifiers. Donors were grouped into four age groups: young (average 16 years), middle-aged (approximately 41), aged (around 60) and long-lived (around 82). Donors of different ages were randomly distributed across sequencing lanes to avoid experimental bias. For two donors (one aged 18 to 30 and one aged 80 or older), the study analyzed two additional independent replicas of 1 million unique cDNA reads from the same blood draw. Points the paper makes about the study in general: The CMV infection status of donors was not known, potentially confounding age-related changes in expanded clonotypes. Estimates of total diversity based on one million sequenced T cells were regarded as lower bounds and as underestimates. As age increased, observed TCR beta diversity per million T cells dropped in a roughly linear way, and a significant reduction was already evident by age 40. Conclusive comparison of naive and antigen-experienced compartments was prevented by the profiling of bulk unsorted PBMCs. The long-lived group showed more naive CD4+ T cells, fewer expanded clones and increased TCR diversity than the aged group, suggesting age selection. There was a strong correlation between observed TCR beta diversity and the percentage of naive T cells measured by flow cytometry.

Donors were 30 to 45 systemically healthy Caucasian individuals from Russia aged roughly 6 to 95 years. Approximately 10 milliliters of peripheral blood were collected from each donor into EDTA-treated Vacutainer tubes. Ficoll-Paque density-gradient centrifugation was used to isolate PBMCs, with at least 6.5 million per sample. Trizol reagent was used to extract total RNA from PBMCs, with at least 6 micrograms per sample. Naive CD45RAhigh/CD27high T cell percentages were measured by flow cytometry on a PBMC aliquot from every donor. Libraries were prepared through 5' RACE. The listed sequencing device is Illumina HiSeq 2500. A second PCR of roughly 6 to 11 cycles was run with a J-beta primer mix and a sample-barcoded 5' primer. A template-switch 5' adaptor carrying 12 random nucleotides introduced a unique molecular identifier onto each TCR beta cDNA molecule. Each sample yielded at least 2.5 million CDR3-containing paired-end reads. All of the RNA was converted into first-strand cDNA using the Mint cDNA synthesis kit, with a TRBC-specific oligonucleotide serving as the primer. After uracil-DNA glycosylase treatment, a first 18-cycle PCR used universal primers M1SS and BC2_uni_R on all cDNA. As for the original processing: For normalization, 1 million high-quality reads were randomly selected from each sample, with every read carrying a distinct molecular identifier. Instead of being binned into consensus sequences, reads with shared molecular identifiers were discarded. MiTCR, with a Q25 quality threshold and the strictest error-elimination algorithm, was used for CDR3 identification, clonotype clustering and error correction. A nonparametric unseen species model with Euler transformation was used to estimate a lower bound on total TCR beta diversity. The raw public data were reprocessed by TCRdb itself: fastp quality trimming at Q25, MiXCR clonotype calling, in-frame beta chains only. Each entry is one CDR3 protein sequence, shown with its most common DNA and genes. These V and J calls derive from TCRdb rather than the authors' analysis. The sample table shows about a million distinct CDR3 sequences, and about 48% are seen once. About an eighth of the sample comes from the top ten.

This TCR was sampled from a young man in good health. Sequencing was performed on blood.

The encoded CDR3 is CAISESAGGGQPQHF. In nucleotides, the sequence is TGTGCCATCAGTGAGTCAGCCGGGGGTGGTCAGCCCCAGCATTTT. This receptor chain uses TRBV10-3 and TRBJ1-5; the D gene is possibly TRBD1, with 5 bases matching. Trimming removed 0 bases from V and 6 bases from J, leaving 12 bases between the germline ends. CDR1 ENHRY and CDR2 SYGVKD are derived from the germline V gene. The CDR3 contains 15 residues, cysteine and phenylalanine counted. Left in the record is the CDR3 DNA by itself, 45 bases read in frame from the first base.